The T cell receptor beta chain under discussion was sequenced for a study of blood T cell repertoires in COVID-19. Study in general: Sites in the United States, Italy and Spain provided acute and convalescent COVID-19 samples. Sources were T cells, B-cell-depleted T cells, or PBMCs; the material itself was cDNA or gDNA.

TCRdb keeps only in-frame clones here, not all; method: immunoSEQ multiplex PCR. The sample records some 200,000 clones, around four fifths being singletons. This CDR3 region has 13 residues. CDR1 SGHVS and CDR2 FQNEAQ come from the germline V gene. Trimming stripped 4 bases from V and 4 bases from J, with 8 bases between. There are a few counts of this clone. The study drew participants aged about 18 to 89 years from around 24 US areas. Recovered participants had two consecutive negative NP/OP PCR tests, healthcare professional clearance, or symptom resolution. This receptor was obtained from a woman aged 50 to 60 who had recovered from COVID-19. Sequencing was carried out using PBMCs or T cells enriched from blood (not recorded which). The chain joins TRBV7-8 to TRBJ1-5; weak D call: TRBD1 (6 bases). CDR3 coding DNA: TGTGCCAGCAGCTCGGACAGTAATCAGCCCCAGCATTTT. This gives the protein CASSSDSNQPQHF.